This T cell receptor (beta chain) was identified in a study of radiotherapy plus CTLA-4 blockade in lung cancer. Study-wide context: Across the patients, objective responses occurred in about 19%, and disease control in roughly 31%.

This clone was seen a handful of times. Measured with immunoSEQ multiplex PCR; TCRdb has only the in-frame clones, and not every one. Of 20,000 to 25,000 clones listed, 71% are singletons. The source material was peripheral blood, sampled from a patient treated with radiotherapy plus ipilimumab. The receptor comes from a human donor with non-small cell lung cancer whose response to radiotherapy plus ipilimumab could not be evaluated.

The chain's CDR3 is CASSLGGEKTYEQYF. CDR3 DNA: TGTGCCAGCAGCTTGGGGGGGGAGAAGACCTACGAGCAGTACTTC. The V call is TRBV4-2, the J call TRBJ2-7; 7 bases fit TRBD2. The germline gives CDR1 LGHNA, CDR2 YNFKEQ. This CDR3 spans 15 amino acids. J was trimmed by 2 bases and V by 5 bases; bases with no gene match: 9.